The next 12 T cell receptor beta chains were all read from a single sample in a study of blood T cell repertoires in COVID-19. TCRdb's copy holds only in-frame clones and misses some; the assay was immunoSEQ multiplex PCR. The table shows just over 6,000 clones, with 82% occurring only once. Material for sequencing was peripheral blood. The receptors here all came from a human donor with active COVID-19. The donor label of this sample is uncertain.

The V call is TRBV3-1 (or the pseudogene TRBV3-2), the J call TRBJ1-2; maybe TRBD1 (5 bases). Germline assignment: CDR1 LGHDT and CDR2 YNNKEL (reference sequence). The CDR3 runs 14 residues. Trimming shortened V by 4 bases and J by 7 bases, and 16 bases separated the two germline ends. The CDR3 here is CASSPNRGRGGYTF. In nucleotides, the CDR3 is TGTGCCAGCAGCCCGAATCGCGGGAGGGGTGGCTACACCTTC.

This clone was seen a few times. CDR3 in amino acids: CASSQEAYSYEQYF. The DNA for the CDR3 is TGTGCCAGCAGCCAAGAGGCTTACTCCTACGAGCAGTACTTC. This chain uses TRBV4-2 with TRBJ2-7, with D hard to call. Germline-derived CDR1 and CDR2 are LGHNA and YNFKEQ. V lost 0 bases, J lost 0 bases, and 6 bases lay in between. The CDR3 runs 14 residues.

The genes are TRBV19 and TRBJ1-5, with 9 bases identical to TRBD1. Germline V CDR1 and CDR2: LNHDA, SQIVND (reference sequence). V shed 5 bases, J shed 4 bases, and the junction held 6 bases outside the gene matches. CDR3 size: 15 residues. As DNA, the CDR3 is TGTGCCAGTAGTGGTACAGGGGGCACTAATCAGCCCCAGCATTTT. Residues: CASSGTGGTNQPQHF. Full variable domain (remainder filled in from reference TRBV19 and TRBJ1-5): DGGITQSPKYLFRKEGQNVTLSCEQNLNHDAMYWYRQDPGQGLRLIYYSQIVNDFQKGDIAEGYSVSREKKESFPLTVTSAQKNPTAFYLCASSGTGGTNQPQHFGDGTRLSIL.

The rearrangement links TRBV10-3 to TRBJ2-7, with D possibly matching TRBD1 (6 bases). There are 12 residues in the CDR3. Trimming cost V 5 bases and J 3 bases, with 8 bases left between them. Per the germline V gene, CDR1 is ENHRY and CDR2 is SYGVKD. The CDR3 DNA reads TGTGCCATCAGTCAACAGGGCTACGAGCAGTACGTC. Translated: CAISQQGYEQYV.

CDR3 in DNA: TGTGCCAGCTCACCACCGTCGACGGGAGGGACGGATACGCAGTATTTT. Residues: CASSPPSTGGTDTQYF. This rearrangement joins TRBV18 to TRBJ2-3; 8 nucleotides match TRBD2. V was pared by 0 bases and J by 6 bases, with 8 bases of the junction left unmatched. The length of the CDR3 is 16 residues. From germline, CDR1 is KGHSH and CDR2 LQKENI.

The chain is built from TRBV9 and TRBJ2-7; TRBD1 aligns across 7 bases. Germline V gene sequence: CDR1 SGDLS, CDR2 YYNGEE. V shed 4 bases and J 5 bases; nucleotides not matched to a gene: 6. The CDR3 length is 13 residues. DNA of the CDR3: TGTGCCAGCAGCCCGGGACAGACCCACGAGCAGTACTTC. Amino acids: CASSPGQTHEQYF.

The V and J genes are TRBV4-3 and TRBJ2-1, with TRBD1 as a possible D gene (5 bases). The CDR3 sequence is 16 residues long. Germline V lookup: CDR1 LGHNA, CDR2 YSLEER. V lost 0 bases and J 12 bases, leaving 21 bases between the germline ends. The CDR3 sequence is CASSQDRGWTDFGQFF. CDR3 DNA: TGCGCCAGCAGCCAAGATAGGGGTTGGACCGACTTTGGGCAGTTCTTC.

CDR3 region: CASSEWHTEAFF. CDR3 nucleotides: TGCGCCAGCAGTGAGTGGCACACTGAAGCTTTCTTT. The chain carries TRBV10-2 and TRBJ1-1; no definite D call. V lost 1 base and J lost 3, with 3 bases in between. The CDR3 extends over 12 amino acids. Germline values: CDR1 WSHSY, CDR2 SAAADI.

The chain is built from TRBV4-1 and TRBJ2-2, with 9 bases lining up with TRBD1. Germline CDR1 MGHRA, CDR2 YSYEKL. This CDR3 is 15 amino acids long. V trimming: 3 bases; J trimming: 3 bases; junction bases outside the gene matches: 2. The CDR3 is CASSQRDRDTGELFF. Here the CDR3 DNA reads TGCGCCAGCAGCCAGCGGGACAGGGACACCGGGGAGCTGTTTTTT.

The sample holds one count of this clone. The chain joins TRBV5-6 to TRBJ2-1, with TRBD2 matching 8 bases. J was trimmed by 10 bases and V by 4 bases; bases with no gene match: 16. The CDR3 spans 16 residues. CDR1 and CDR2 from the germline V gene are SGHDT and YYEEEE. The CDR3 nucleotides read TGTGCCAGCAGCCATCCCGGGAGGGCCGATATTGGGGAGCAGTTCTTC. Amino acid sequence: CASSHPGRADIGEQFF.

The chain couples TRBV4-2 to TRBJ2-3; a possible D gene is TRBD2 (7 bases). This CDR3 comprises 16 residues. CDR1 is LGHNA and CDR2 is YNFKEQ in the germline V gene. Trimming removed 0 bases at V and 5 bases at J, with 15 bases between. The CDR3 sequence is CASSQDLAGGRDTQYF. The CDR3 DNA reads TGTGCCAGCAGCCAAGATTTGGCCGGGGGGCGAGATACGCAGTATTTT.

This clone appeared a single time. This chain uses TRBV29-1 with TRBJ1-3; D call uncertain. The ends were cut back, 6 bases at V and 0 bases at J, with 9 bases in the middle. The CDR3 is 13 residues long. CDR1 is SQVTM and CDR2 is ANQGSEA in the germline V gene. The CDR3 bases are TGCAGCGTGGCGGGGAGCTCTGGAAACACCATATATTTT. This codes for CSVAGSSGNTIYF.